This T cell receptor (beta chain) is from a study of graft-versus-host responses after intestinal transplantation. The CDR3 runs 13 residues. Per germline, CDR1 MDHEN and CDR2 SYDVKM. Between the trimmed V and J ends, which lost 5 bases and 2 bases, there was a span of 10 bases. Generated by immunoSEQ multiplex PCR, the TCRdb table keeps only in-frame clones and is missing some. The table shows 85,000 to 100,000 clones, with approximately 90% occurring only once. Worth noting for this clone: Its matching antigen is unknown.

The clonotype comes from a human donor who was the organ donor for an intestinal transplant. This sequence joins TRBV28 and TRBJ2-7, with D tentatively TRBD2 (6 bases). Material: unstimulated CD4+ T cells sorted from spleen or lymph node cells, obtained before transplant. The CDR3, as DNA: TGTGCCAGCAGTAGGGACTCGACCTACGAGCAGTACTTC. It encodes CASSRDSTYEQYF.